Described below is a single T cell receptor (beta chain) sequence and its context. The antigen is unknown. To make TCR beta libraries, researchers used iRepertoire HTBI primers and Arm-PCR of CDR3 regions. TCRdb called the multiplex PCR reads again in MiXCR, with one record for every CDR3 protein. The profile shows 400,000 to 450,000 distinct CDR3 sequences, roughly a quarter of them singletons. The sample comes from a study of regulatory T cells in long-lasting Graves disease. The time point is: persistent/refractory GD, antithyroid drugs over 5 years with positive TRAb. PBMC RNA served as the TCR library source. Study-wide points: Persistent Graves' patients showed less TCR diversity than newly diagnosed ones.

This CDR3 spans 15 amino acids. Germline CDR1 and CDR2: MGHRA and YSYEKL. The V and J ends lost 3 bases and 3 bases, in that order; junction bases with no gene match: 6. The input for sequencing was peripheral blood mononuclear cells (PBMCs), taken when the disease was refractory, from a patient treated with antithyroid drugs. The TCR originated in a female donor with Graves disease. The chain is built from TRBV4-1 and TRBJ2-7, with 9 bases fitting TRBD1. The DNA for the CDR3 is TGCGCCAGCAGCCAGCCCGGGACAGGGAACTACGAGCAGTACTTC. Amino acids: CASSQPGTGNYEQYF.